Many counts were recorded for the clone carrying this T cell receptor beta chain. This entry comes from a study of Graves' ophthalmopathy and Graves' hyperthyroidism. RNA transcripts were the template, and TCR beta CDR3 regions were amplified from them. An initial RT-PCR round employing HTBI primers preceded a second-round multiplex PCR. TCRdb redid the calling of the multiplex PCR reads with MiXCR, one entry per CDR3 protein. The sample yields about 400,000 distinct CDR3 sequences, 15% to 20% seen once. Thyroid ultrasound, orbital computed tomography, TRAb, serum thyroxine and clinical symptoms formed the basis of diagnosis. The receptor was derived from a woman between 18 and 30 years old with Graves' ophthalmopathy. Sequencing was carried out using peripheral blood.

CDR3 sequence reads: CATSARLQDPTGELFF. For the CDR3, the DNA is TGTGCCACCAGTGCGAGGTTACAGGACCCCACCGGGGAGCTGTTTTTT. The chain joins TRBV24-1 to TRBJ2-2; tentative D call: TRBD1 (5 bases). Per germline, CDR1 KGHDR and CDR2 SFDVKD. This CDR3 has 16 residues. V lost 5 bases and J lost 4, with 16 bases in between.